This T cell receptor (beta chain) was sequenced in a study of T cells in localized non-small cell lung cancer (dated by TCRdb to the early 2020s). About the investigation overall: The study analyzed T cell repertoires of a few hundred early-stage NSCLC patients, comparing tumors and uninvolved tumor-adjacent lungs. A mean age of about 66 years was recorded for the NSCLC patients, of whom more than 120 were male and 107 were female. The cohort was made up of around 220 treatment-naive NSCLC patients whose localized lung tumors had been resected.

At diagnosis, tumor, uninvolved tumor-adjacent lung and peripheral blood were collected and then preserved as a mix of FFPE and fresh-frozen material. For TCR repertoire profiling, blood samples were analyzed as peripheral blood mononuclear cells. The immunoSEQ Assay was used to sequence TCR beta CDR3 regions from DNA. For the original study's pipeline: T cell density was computed as TCR beta template counts normalized to usable DNA estimated by amplifying housekeeping genes. The preseqR package was used to estimate richness by extrapolating to 400,000 templates for PBMC samples and to 120,000 templates for tissue samples. Clonality was defined by subtracting Pielou's evenness from one. Differential abundance testing on productive amino-acid clonotypes, with a minimum total count of 5 and an alpha of 0.1, was used to identify tissue-enriched TCRs. Repertoire overlap between compartments was quantified with the Jaccard Index and Morisita Overlap Index. GLIPH grouped TCR beta CDR3s together with public tetramer-defined viral CDR3s, and a viral motif had to include at least three viral sequences and also show V-gene enrichment. TCRdb limited this immuneACCESS table to in-frame rearrangements with V and J called. A share of clones is missing; checked studies link under half to unresolved V genes, and the rest is unexplained. The V and J calls and clone size were taken over from that table, and D and trimming were inferred from the DNA. Here the sample has roughly 38,000 clones; roughly 86% occur a single time. Of the sample, about 2.6% falls within the top ten clones.

For CDR1 and CDR2, the germline V gene lists MDHEN and SYDVKM. Trimming removed 3 bases from V and 4 bases from J; the gene matches leave 8 bases unexplained. The CDR3 goes from the cysteine to the phenylalanine over 15 residues. Only the CDR3 DNA stays, 45 bases, in frame from base 1. The paper's findings and limits, for the study overall: Since the design was exploratory, TCR variables were selected using unadjusted p-values with no false-discovery rate correction. Higher blood T cell density associated with longer overall survival, while higher adjacent-lung clonality associated with shorter survival. A median of around 50 of the top 100 tumor clones turned up in the paired uninvolved adjacent lung, and approximately 30 of those clones also ranked among the top 100 of that same adjacent lung. Because multi-region sequencing of the tumors was not done, intratumor heterogeneity could not be ruled out. Uninvolved tumor-adjacent lung showed the highest T cell clonality, higher than tumor, which suggests more focused antigenic responses in the uninvolved tumor-adjacent lung.

Of note for this clone: It lacks a known antigen. No much larger clonotype is one base removed from it; base qualities were not supplied.

The material was peripheral blood, obtained before any cancer treatment. Recombination joined TRBV28 with TRBJ2-7, and TRBD2 aligns with 8 junction nucleotides. This receptor was taken from a female donor aged 60 or older with stage I squamous cell lung carcinoma. The DNA reads as follows: TGTGCCAGCAGTTTCGGTATGAGCGGGAGTTACGAGCAGTACTTC. The translation is CASSFGMSGSYEQYF.